One and the same sample provided the 21 T cell receptor beta chains below, sequenced in a study of T cells in Graves' hyperthyroidism and ophthalmopathy. RNA transcripts provided the source from which TCR beta CDR3 regions were amplified. A set of HTBI primers served as the primers for a first-round RT-PCR of the TCR CDR3. TCRdb called the multiplex PCR reads again in MiXCR, with one record for every CDR3 protein. In the table there are about 560,000 distinct CDR3 sequences, 15% to 19% of which are singletons. Sequencing input: blood. The receptors shown here come from a woman in her 30s with Graves' hyperthyroidism.

This sequence joins TRBV6-1 and TRBJ2-7, with TRBD2 identical over 15 bases. Germline lookup yields CDR1 MNHNS and CDR2 SASEGT. V shed 8 bases, J shed 5 bases, and the junction held 10 bases outside the gene matches. The CDR3 runs to 16 residues. This CDR3 reads CASWTSGRAFQHEQYF. The CDR3 DNA sequence: TGTGCCAGCTGGACTAGCGGGAGGGCCTTTCAGCACGAGCAGTACTTC.

This clonotype came up many times. The gene calls are TRBV20-1 and TRBJ2-3, with D hard to call. Trimming took off 6 bases at V and 0 bases at J, with 10 bases between the two ends. CDR1 is DFQATT, CDR2 SNEGSKA, per germline (reference sequence). There are 13 residues in the CDR3. The CDR3 region has the DNA TGCAGTGCAAGGAGTCTAAGCACAGATACGCAGTATTTT. Residues: CSARSLSTDTQYF.

The chain has TRBV7-9 and TRBJ1-5, with D possibly being TRBD1 (5 bases). In germline, CDR1 is SEHNR, CDR2 FQNEAQ (reference sequence). Trimming removed 4 bases at V and 0 bases at J, with 22 bases between. The CDR3 runs to 19 residues. The CDR3 DNA reads TGTGCCAGCAGCTCCGACCGCGATCCCTTTGACAGTAGCAATCAGCCCCAGCATTTT. It translates to CASSSDRDPFDSSNQPQHF.

The table lists this clonotype with a few counts. The chain uses TRBV15 and TRBJ2-3, with 8 bases that match TRBD1. The CDR3 is made up of 17 amino acids. Germline CDR1 LNHNV, CDR2 YYDKDF (reference sequence). The J segment lost 1 base and the V segment lost 4 bases, leaving 10 bases of the junction unmatched. The CDR3 loop reads CATSKHRTGQGTDTQYF. CDR3 bases: TGTGCCACCAGCAAGCACCGGACGGGACAGGGCACAGATACGCAGTATTTT.

Details on this clonotype: It may be a read error: a sequence one base away is much more abundant. V gene TRBV6-1 combines with J gene TRBJ2-7; 7 bases align to TRBD1. CDR1 MNHNS and CDR2 SASEGT come from the germline V gene. This CDR3 has 15 residues. DNA of the CDR3: TGTGCCAGCAGCGACCAAGTGGGGACAGACTACGAGCAGCACTTC. It specifies CASSDQVGTDYEQHF.

The chain employs TRBV4-1 and TRBJ2-7; D is possibly TRBD2 (5 bases). Per germline, CDR1 MGHRA and CDR2 YSYEKL. V gave up 4 bases and J gave up 0 bases, with 22 bases separating them. CDR3 length: 18 residues. CDR3 amino acids: CASSPGGSGPYTSYEQYF. CDR3 coding DNA: TGCGCCAGCAGCCCAGGTGGGAGCGGCCCGTATACCTCCTACGAGCAGTACTTC.

This clonotype came up a few times. This chain joins TRBV12-3 or TRBV12-4 and TRBJ2-7; 11 bases map to TRBD2. The CDR3 sequence is 15 residues long. Germline trimming cut 6 bases from V and 0 bases from J; bases unmatched to any gene: 4. The CDR3 DNA reads as TGTGCCAGCAGAACTAGCGGGAGAAGCTCCTACGAGCAGTACTTC. This codes for CASRTSGRSSYEQYF.

The CDR3 is CASSYSYESGRAQFIQYF. DNA of the CDR3: TGTGCCAGCAGTTACTCGTACGAGAGCGGGAGGGCCCAATTCATTCAGTACTTC. The chain combines TRBV6-2 or TRBV6-3 with TRBJ2-4; 10 bases fit TRBD2. The V segment lost 0 bases and the J segment 9 bases; nucleotides outside the gene matches: 14. The CDR3 totals 18 residues. Per germline, CDR1 MNHEY and CDR2 SVGEGT.

The chain uses TRBV20-1 and TRBJ2-1; TRBD1 aligns across 7 bases. The CDR3 covers 14 residues. The germline V gene encodes CDR1 DFQATT and CDR2 SNEGSKA (reference sequence). The CDR3 nucleotides are TGCAGCGTTGAGGGGGACAGCTCCTACAATGAGCAGTTCTTC. It yields the protein CSVEGDSSYNEQFF.

This clonotype came up many times. The chain has TRBV6-1 and TRBJ1-2; D is unclear. CDR1 MNHNS and CDR2 SASEGT come from the germline V gene. There are 14 residues in the CDR3. V was trimmed by 1 base and J by 3 bases, leaving 9 bases between them. CDR3 loop: CASSEGLLDYGYTF. The CDR3 DNA is TGTGCCAGCAGTGAAGGATTACTGGACTATGGCTACACCTTC.

The gene calls are TRBV6-2 or TRBV6-3 and TRBJ1-4, with 7 bases that match TRBD1. The germline gives CDR1 MNHEY, CDR2 SVGEGT. The CDR3 loop spans 15 amino acids. With 0 bases clipped from V and 6 bases from J, the junction kept 4 bases outside the gene matches. DNA for the CDR3: TGTGCCAGCAGTTACTCGACAGGGCCGGATGAAAAACTGTTTTTT. Its translation: CASSYSTGPDEKLFF.

This clonotype was observed at least ten times. The gene calls are TRBV20-1 and TRBJ2-1, with 9 bases fitting TRBD2. V was clipped by 0 bases and J by 6 bases; unmatched bases: 6. The CDR3 has 15 amino acids. Germline V gene sequence: CDR1 DFQATT, CDR2 SNEGSKA (reference sequence). The CDR3 coding sequence is TGCAGTGCTAGAGATCCTAGCGGGGAGGGCAATGAGCAGTTCTTC. This codes for CSARDPSGEGNEQFF.

This clonotype was observed many times. The gene calls are TRBV13 and TRBJ2-1; 7 bases are a match to TRBD2. The V gene end was trimmed by 5 bases and the J gene end by 8 bases; junction bases not matched to a gene: 12. The germline V gene has CDR1 PRHDT and CDR2 FYEKMQ (reference sequence). The CDR3 sequence is 15 residues long. The CDR3 DNA follows: TGTGCCAGCAGCAAAAGGACTAGTGGGTCCCATGAGCAGTTCTTC. Amino acids: CASSKRTSGSHEQFF.

The CDR3 nucleotides read TGTGCCAGCAGTAACACAGGGGACGAGCAGTACTTC. Protein: CASSNTGDEQYF. The chain links TRBV27 to TRBJ2-7; the match to TRBD1 covers 7 bases. Germline V gene data show CDR1 as MNHEY and CDR2 as SMNVEV (reference sequence). Germline trimming cut 5 bases from V and 5 bases from J; bases unmatched to any gene: 3. CDR3 length: 12 residues.

This clonotype was observed many times. V gene TRBV12-3 or TRBV12-4 combines with J gene TRBJ2-1; 13 nucleotides match TRBD2. V lost 6 bases and J lost 5; bases outside the gene matches: 7. The CDR3 sequence is 16 residues long. The CDR3 protein is CASSSGTSGIHNEQFF. The CDR3 DNA is TGTGCCAGCAGCTCCGGGACTAGCGGGATCCACAATGAGCAGTTCTTC.

There are many counts of this clonotype. The J gene is TRBJ1-1, the V gene TRBV12-3 or TRBV12-4; D might be TRBD1 (5 bases). V dropped 8 bases and J dropped 8 bases, with 24 bases sitting between them. The CDR3 runs to 15 residues. The DNA of the CDR3 is TGTGCCAGCCGCTCTTCTTTGGGGCGGTTGACGGAAGCTTTCTTT. Translating gives CASRSSLGRLTEAFF.

This clonotype was observed many times. This chain joins TRBV30 and TRBJ2-3; the match to TRBD2 covers 8 bases. The germline gives CDR1 GTSNPN, CDR2 SVGIG (reference sequence). There are 15 residues in the CDR3. With 1 base clipped from V and 7 bases from J, the junction kept 10 bases outside the gene matches. The CDR3 bases are TGTGCCTGGAGTGATCGAGCGGGAGTCGGGTATACGCAGTATTTT. The encoded protein is CAWSDRAGVGYTQYF. Full variable domain (rest looked up from reference TRBV30 and TRBJ2-3): SQTIHQWPATLVQPVGSPLSLECTVEGTSNPNLYWYRQAAGRGLQLLFYSVGIGQISSEVPQNLSASRPQDRQFILSSKKLLLSDSGFYLCAWSDRAGVGYTQYFGPGTRLTVL.

This chain links TRBV9 with TRBJ1-2; D perhaps matches TRBD1 (6 bases). The CDR3 contains 14 residues. In germline, CDR1 is SGDLS, CDR2 YYNGEE. V lost 2 bases, J lost 3 bases, and 11 bases lay in between. The CDR3 loop is CASSVRDNDYGYTF. The CDR3 DNA sequence: TGTGCCAGCAGCGTTAGGGACAACGACTATGGCTACACCTTC.

The sample holds many counts of this clonotype. The genes are TRBV10-2 and TRBJ2-7, with TRBD1 matching 11 bases. Losses at the gene ends were 5 bases for V and 8 bases for J; bases not matched to a gene: 5. Germline assignment: CDR1 WSHSY and CDR2 SAAADI. The CDR3 has 13 amino acids. The CDR3 here is CASSWTGGVQQYF. In DNA, the CDR3 is TGCGCCAGCAGTTGGACAGGGGGCGTCCAGCAGTACTTC.

The chain is built from TRBV10-1 and TRBJ2-1; 12 bases are a match to TRBD2. After removal of 4 bases from V and 7 bases from J, the junction contained 8 bases not matched to a gene. Per germline, CDR1 WNHNN and CDR2 SYGVQD (reference sequence). The CDR3 contains 16 residues. The CDR3 spells CASSAPGTSGLNEQFF. CDR3 bases: TGCGCCAGCAGTGCCCCCGGGACTAGCGGGTTAAATGAGCAGTTCTTC.

This clonotype occurred once. This chain uses TRBV7-2 with TRBJ2-7, with 11 bases identical to TRBD1. The CDR3 contains 14 residues. Trimming at V came to 4 bases and at J to 6 bases, leaving 5 bases not matched to a gene. CDR1 SGHTA and CDR2 FQGNSA come from the germline V gene. The CDR3, as DNA: TGTGCCAGCAGCTCGATGGGACAGGGGGTCGAGCAGTACTTC. Its protein is CASSSMGQGVEQYF.